Presented here are 16 T cell receptor beta chains from one specimen sequenced in a study of cytomegalovirus exposure and HLA in healthy donors. The PCR was carried out with 60 Vbeta primers and 13 Jbeta primers. Some clones are missing from TCRdb's copy, which holds only in-frame ones; the method was immunoSEQ multiplex PCR. Here the sample spans roughly 150,000 clones, approximately 83% being singletons. What was sequenced was PBMCs. The receptor source for this set is a woman aged 40 to 55 in good health and CMV-seronegative.

The chain is built from TRBV13 and TRBJ2-3; D is perhaps TRBD1 (6 bases). Trimming took 2 bases from V and 3 from J, leaving 18 bases between them. The CDR3 length is 17 residues. CDR1 is PRHDT and CDR2 is FYEKMQ in the germline V gene (reference sequence). The CDR3 protein is CASSLYRAGDGTDTQYF. The CDR3 DNA follows: TGTGCCAGCAGCTTATACCGGGCAGGGGATGGGACAGATACGCAGTATTTT.

This rearrangement joins TRBV27 to TRBJ2-1, with 8 bases that match TRBD2. The J segment lost 7 bases and the V segment lost 8 bases, leaving 13 bases of the junction unmatched. This CDR3 spans 15 amino acids. The germline gives CDR1 MNHEY, CDR2 SMNVEV (reference sequence). DNA of the CDR3: TGTGCCAGCTCAATCCCTTTTAGCGGGATAAATGAGCAGTTCTTC. Residues: CASSIPFSGINEQFF.

CDR3 nucleotide sequence: TGTGCCAGCAGATCAGCGGGGCTGTACAATGAGCAGTTCTTC. Translated: CASRSAGLYNEQFF. The genes are TRBV2 and TRBJ2-1, with TRBD2 identical over 7 bases. This CDR3 spans 14 amino acids. The germline gives CDR1 SNHLY, CDR2 FYNNEI. The J segment lost 4 bases and the V segment lost 6 bases, leaving 6 bases of the junction unmatched.

This chain connects TRBV11-3 to TRBJ1-1, with D possibly being TRBD1 (6 bases). The CDR3 has 13 residues. Germline V gives CDR1 SGHNT, CDR2 YENEEA. Trimming removed 6 bases at V and 3 bases at J, with 11 bases between. DNA of the CDR3: TGTGCCAGCAGGGGGGAGGGGGACACTGAAGCTTTCTTT. It encodes CASRGEGDTEAFF.

J is TRBJ1-1 and V is TRBV28, with 7 bases matching TRBD1. Germline V gives CDR1 MDHEN, CDR2 SYDVKM. The ends lost 4 bases at V and 1 base at J; junction bases unmatched: 6. This CDR3 comprises 15 residues. CDR3 sequence reads: CASSSPGTANTEAFF. As DNA, the CDR3 is TGTGCCAGCAGTTCACCCGGGACAGCGAACACTGAAGCTTTCTTT.

CDR3 in DNA: TGCGCCAGCAGCTTGGCCCCAACGGGGGGGAGAGGGCCCTACGAGCAGTACTTC. The encoded protein is CASSLAPTGGRGPYEQYF. The V gene is TRBV5-1, the J gene TRBJ2-7, with 8 bases aligning to TRBD2. J gave up 2 bases and V 0 bases, and 13 bases lay outside the gene matches. Germline V gene data show CDR1 as SGHRS and CDR2 as YFSETQ. The CDR3 extends over 18 amino acids.

The gene calls are TRBV19 and TRBJ1-1, with 12 positions matching TRBD1. J lost 5 bases, V lost 4 bases, and 5 bases had no gene match. Germline-derived CDR1 and CDR2 are LNHDA and SQIVND (reference sequence). This CDR3 region has 15 residues. Here the CDR3 DNA reads TGTGCCAGTAGTACGGAGGGACAGGGGGCAACTGAAGCTTTCTTT. Protein sequence: CASSTEGQGATEAFF.

The chain uses TRBV19 and TRBJ2-3, with 8 nucleotides matching TRBD1. V shed 5 bases and J 10 bases; nucleotides not matched to a gene: 14. The V gene's germline CDR1 is LNHDA and CDR2 SQIVND (reference sequence). The CDR3 sequence is 15 residues long. The CDR3 loop reads CASSSTGTGTLAQYF. The CDR3, as DNA: TGTGCCAGTAGTTCAACCGGGACAGGTACCCTTGCGCAGTATTTT.

The rearrangement links TRBV19 to TRBJ2-1; 10 bases are shared with TRBD2. This CDR3 has 14 residues. Germline V gives CDR1 LNHDA, CDR2 SQIVND (reference sequence). V was clipped by 3 bases and J by 8 bases; unmatched bases: 4. The CDR3 here is CASSIVSGRYEQFF. Here the CDR3 DNA reads TGTGCCAGTAGTATCGTTAGCGGGAGGTATGAGCAGTTCTTC.

The rearrangement uses TRBV6-1 and TRBJ1-1; weak D call: TRBD1 (5 bases). Trimming removed 6 bases at V and 0 bases at J, with 8 bases between. This CDR3 is built from 13 residues. Germline values: CDR1 MNHNS, CDR2 SASEGT. The CDR3 sequence: CASRQQVNTEAFF. In nucleotides, the CDR3 is TGTGCCAGCAGACAACAGGTGAACACTGAAGCTTTCTTT.

The chain couples TRBV5-8 to TRBJ2-3, with D possibly being TRBD2 (6 bases). Trimming stripped 4 bases from V and 4 bases from J, with 16 bases between. The CDR3 runs to 15 residues. Germline V CDR1 and CDR2: SGHTS, YDEGEE. CDR3 in amino acids: CASSQNWGGADTQYF. For the CDR3, the DNA is TGTGCCAGCAGCCAAAACTGGGGAGGAGCAGATACGCAGTATTTT.

The chain joins TRBV6-1 to TRBJ2-2, with 8 bases identical to TRBD1. V shed 5 bases, J shed 3 bases, and the junction held 5 bases outside the gene matches. Germline V gives CDR1 MNHNS, CDR2 SASEGT. This CDR3 is 15 amino acids long. As DNA, the CDR3 is TGTGCCAGCAGTACCGGACAGGGCGACACCGGGGAGCTGTTTTTT. Its protein product is CASSTGQGDTGELFF.

The rearrangement joins TRBV15 to TRBJ2-3; 7 nucleotides align to TRBD1. J gave up 0 bases and V 1 base, and 4 bases lay outside the gene matches. Germline CDR1 and CDR2: LNHNV and YYDKDF (reference sequence). This CDR3 has 16 residues. The CDR3 is CATSRGGGESTDTQYF. In nucleotides, the CDR3 is TGTGCCACCAGCAGAGGAGGGGGCGAGAGCACAGATACGCAGTATTTT.

The chain recombines TRBV11-2 with TRBJ2-2, with 9 nucleotides matching TRBD2. With V trimmed by 2 bases and J by 5 bases, 9 bases remained unmatched. CDR3 length: 17 residues. Germline V gene sequence: CDR1 SGHAT, CDR2 FQNNGV. The CDR3 bases are TGTGCCAGCAGCTTATTGGCGGGGGGGCCAAGGACCGGGGAGCTGTTTTTT. Amino acid sequence: CASSLLAGGPRTGELFF.

This chain joins TRBV5-1 and TRBJ1-2; 8 bases match TRBD1. The J segment lost 6 bases and the V segment lost 4 bases, leaving 5 bases of the junction unmatched. Germline assignment: CDR1 SGHRS and CDR2 YFSETQ. CDR3 length: 13 residues. For the CDR3, the DNA is TGCGCCAGCAGCCCACAGGGGGGAGATGGCTACACCTTC. Translating gives CASSPQGGDGYTF.

A few counts support this clone. This chain connects TRBV28 to TRBJ1-6; D remains unclear. Germline V gene data show CDR1 as MDHEN and CDR2 as SYDVKM. Trimming shortened V by 1 base and J by 0 bases, and 7 bases separated the two germline ends. CDR3 size: 16 residues. CDR3 DNA: TGTGCCAGCAGTTTATTGGGGAGCTCCTATAATTCACCCCTCCACTTT. Protein sequence: CASSLLGSSYNSPLHF.